This T cell receptor (beta chain) was sequenced for a study of blood T cell repertoires in COVID-19. Across the study: COVID-19 samples collected from the United States, Italy and Spain covered acute and convalescent phases. PBMCs, B-cell-depleted T cells, or T cells were the source of the cDNA or gDNA that made up the material.

In the study's own analysis: Estimated nucleated cell counts came from reference gene primer amplification. TCRdb keeps only in-frame clones here, not all; method: immunoSEQ multiplex PCR. V, J and clone size are those of that table, while D and trimming were read from the DNA. The sample has under 300,000 clones; over 75% are singletons. This CDR3 has 14 residues. V shed 4 bases and J 0 bases; nucleotides not matched to a gene: 4. Germline V gene sequence: CDR1 SGHNT, CDR2 YYREEE (reference sequence). This rearrangement joins TRBV5-4 to TRBJ2-7; 7 nucleotides line up with TRBD1. The source is a woman in her thirties or forties who had recovered from COVID-19. The material sequenced was peripheral blood. In nucleotides, the CDR3 is TGTGCCAGCAGCCACCGGGACAGCTCCTACGAGCAGTACTTC. Its protein product is CASSHRDSSYEQYF.